This record covers a single TCR beta chain. V lost 8 bases, J lost 5 bases, and 10 bases lay in between. Germline V gene lookup returns CDR1 SNHLY and CDR2 FYNNEI. CDR3 size: 11 residues. The authors' processing: Cell counts per sample came from amplifying reference gene primers. Clones were read by immunoSEQ multiplex PCR, and TCRdb kept only the in-frame ones, dropping some. V and J calls and clone size are copied from that table; D and trimming were computed from the DNA. The data hold around 250,000 clones, with over 70% observed a single time. These data come from a study of blood T cell repertoires in COVID-19. Study details: The United States, Italy and Spain provided the acute and convalescent COVID-19 samples. PBMCs, B-cell-depleted T cells, or T cells provided the cDNA or gDNA that made up the material.

The rearrangement uses TRBV2 and TRBJ2-7; D may be TRBD2 (5 bases). Specimen: peripheral blood. This sequence originates from an older man with acute or convalescent COVID-19. CDR3 DNA: TGTGCCAGCCAGCCGGGGAACGAGCAGTACTTC. Encoded protein: CASQPGNEQYF.